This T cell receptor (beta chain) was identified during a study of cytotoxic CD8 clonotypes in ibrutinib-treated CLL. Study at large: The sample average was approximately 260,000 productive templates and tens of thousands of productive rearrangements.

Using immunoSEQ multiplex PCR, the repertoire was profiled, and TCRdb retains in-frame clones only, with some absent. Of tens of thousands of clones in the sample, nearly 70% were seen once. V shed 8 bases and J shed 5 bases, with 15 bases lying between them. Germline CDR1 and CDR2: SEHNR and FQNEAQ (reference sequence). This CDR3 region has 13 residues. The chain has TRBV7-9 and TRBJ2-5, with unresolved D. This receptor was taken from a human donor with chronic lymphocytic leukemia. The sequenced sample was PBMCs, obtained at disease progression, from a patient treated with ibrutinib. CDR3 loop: CASASPNTETQYF. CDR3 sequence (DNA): TGTGCCAGCGCGTCCCCAAACACGGAGACCCAGTACTTC.